This TCR beta chain was recorded in a study of T-cell memory formation after mild COVID-19. TCRdb itself ran the 5' RACE reads through MiXCR, one entry per CDR3 protein. The sample holds about 170,000 distinct CDR3 sequences, over 10% seen once. This clonotype has just a few counts. Germline trimming cut 6 bases from V and 2 bases from J; bases unmatched to any gene: 8. Germline V gene sequence: CDR1 DFQATT, CDR2 SNEGSKA (reference sequence). This CDR3 has 14 amino acids. The sequencing input was PBMCs or a T cell subset sorted from them (not recorded which). This sequence was found in a man aged 18 to 30 who had mild COVID-19 (a few samples of this study predate the infection). Cell type and time point are not known. V is TRBV20-1 and J is TRBJ1-2; 8 positions agree with TRBD1. The CDR3 DNA is TGCAGTGCCCCCCGACAGGGGTCCAACTATGGCTACACCTTC. Encoded protein: CSAPRQGSNYGYTF.